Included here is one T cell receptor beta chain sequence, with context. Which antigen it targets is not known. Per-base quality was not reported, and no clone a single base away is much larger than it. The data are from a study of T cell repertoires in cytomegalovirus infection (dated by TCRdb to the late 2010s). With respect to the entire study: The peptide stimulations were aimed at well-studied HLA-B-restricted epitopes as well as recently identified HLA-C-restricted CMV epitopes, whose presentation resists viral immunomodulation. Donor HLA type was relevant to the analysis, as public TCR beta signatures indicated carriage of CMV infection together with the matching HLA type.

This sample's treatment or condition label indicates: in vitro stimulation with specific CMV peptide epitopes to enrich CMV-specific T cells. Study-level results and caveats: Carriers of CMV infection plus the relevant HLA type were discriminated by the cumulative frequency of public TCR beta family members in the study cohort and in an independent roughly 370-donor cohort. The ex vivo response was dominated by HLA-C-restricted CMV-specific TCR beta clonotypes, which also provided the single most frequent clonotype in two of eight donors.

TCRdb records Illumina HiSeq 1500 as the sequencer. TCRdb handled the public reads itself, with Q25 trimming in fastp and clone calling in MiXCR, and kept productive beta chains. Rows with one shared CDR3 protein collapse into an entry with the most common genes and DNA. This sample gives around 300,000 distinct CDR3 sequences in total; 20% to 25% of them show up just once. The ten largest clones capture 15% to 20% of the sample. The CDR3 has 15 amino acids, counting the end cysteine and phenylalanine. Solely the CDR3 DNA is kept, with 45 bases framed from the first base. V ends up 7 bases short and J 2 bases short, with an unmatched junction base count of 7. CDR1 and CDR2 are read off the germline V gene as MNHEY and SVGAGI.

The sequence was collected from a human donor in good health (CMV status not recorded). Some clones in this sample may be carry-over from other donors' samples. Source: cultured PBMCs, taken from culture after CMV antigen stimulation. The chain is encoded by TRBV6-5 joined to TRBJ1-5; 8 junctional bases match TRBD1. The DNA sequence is TGTGCCAGCACCAAGACAGGGGATGGCAATCAGCCCCAGCATTTT. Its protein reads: CASTKTGDGNQPQHF.